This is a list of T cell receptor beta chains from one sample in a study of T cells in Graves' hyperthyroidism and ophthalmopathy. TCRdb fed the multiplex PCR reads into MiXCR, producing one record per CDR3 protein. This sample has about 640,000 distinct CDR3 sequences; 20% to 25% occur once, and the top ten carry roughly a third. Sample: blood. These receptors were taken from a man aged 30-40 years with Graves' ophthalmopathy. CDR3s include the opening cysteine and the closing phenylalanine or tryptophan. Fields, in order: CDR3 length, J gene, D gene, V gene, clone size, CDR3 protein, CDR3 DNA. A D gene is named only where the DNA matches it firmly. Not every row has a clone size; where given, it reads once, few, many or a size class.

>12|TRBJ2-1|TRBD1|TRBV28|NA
CASRTGGGEQFF
TGTGCCAGCAGGACAGGGGGCGGTGAGCAGTTCTTC
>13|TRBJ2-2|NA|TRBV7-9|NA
CASSPLGEEELFF
TGTGCCAGCAGCCCCCTAGGGGAGGAGGAGCTGTTTTTT
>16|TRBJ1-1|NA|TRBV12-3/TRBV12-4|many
CASSLLFRGGNTEAFF
TGTGCCAGCAGTTTACTTTTCAGGGGAGGGAACACTGAAGCTTTCTTT
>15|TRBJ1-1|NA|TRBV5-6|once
CASSSTTPVNTEAFF
TGTGCCAGCAGCTCCACCACCCCCGTGAACACTGAAGCTTTCTTT
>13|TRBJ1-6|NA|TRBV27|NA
CASSWGAGSPLHF
TGTGCCAGCAGTTGGGGGGCCGGTTCACCCCTCCACTTT
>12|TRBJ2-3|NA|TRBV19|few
CASTGSTDTQYF
TGTGCCAGTACTGGTAGCACAGATACGCAGTATTTT
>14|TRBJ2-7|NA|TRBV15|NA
CATSRVGGLYEQYF
TGTGCCACCAGCAGAGTTGGAGGGCTCTACGAGCAGTACTTC
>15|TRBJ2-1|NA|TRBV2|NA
CASSVSTTSYNEQFF
TGTGCCAGCAGTGTGTCGACCACTTCCTACAATGAGCAGTTCTTC
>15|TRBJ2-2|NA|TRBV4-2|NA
CASSQSGTTPGELFF
TGTGCCAGCAGCCAGTCCGGGACAACGCCCGGGGAGCTGTTTTTT
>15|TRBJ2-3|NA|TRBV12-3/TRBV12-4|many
CASSPHSGSTDTQYF
TGTGCCAGCAGCCCCCACAGCGGGTCCACAGATACGCAGTATTTT
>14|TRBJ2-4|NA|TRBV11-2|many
CASSGRGAKNIQYF
TGTGCCAGCAGCGGGCGGGGAGCCAAAAACATTCAGTACTTC
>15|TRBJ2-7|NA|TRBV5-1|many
CASSLASQSLYEQYF
TGCGCCAGCAGCTTGGCATCCCAGTCCCTCTACGAGCAGTACTTC
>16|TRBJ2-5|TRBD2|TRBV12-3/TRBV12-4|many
CASSQGLAGDQETQYF
TGTGCCAGCAGTCAGGGACTAGCGGGAGACCAAGAGACCCAGTACTTC
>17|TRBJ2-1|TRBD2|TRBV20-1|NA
CSARRGIVAGVNNEQFF
TGCAGTGCTAGACGGGGGATAGTAGCGGGAGTTAACAATGAGCAGTTCTTC
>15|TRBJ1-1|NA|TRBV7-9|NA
CASRPKRDSNTEAFF
TGTGCCAGCAGACCAAAGAGGGATTCGAACACTGAAGCTTTCTTT
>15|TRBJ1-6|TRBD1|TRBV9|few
CASSVLDRGSSPLHF
TGTGCCAGCAGCGTTCTGGACAGGGGAAGTTCACCCCTCCACTTT
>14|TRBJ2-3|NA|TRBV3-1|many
CASSQDISTDTQYF
TGTGCCAGCAGCCAAGATATAAGCACAGATACGCAGTATTTT